The T cell receptor (beta chain) described here comes from a study of long-term antiretroviral therapy in people with HIV. The study, taken as a whole, reports: After ART, diversity increased yet remained lower than transplant donor controls. Across all time points, the repertoire was dominated by clones that expanded before ART.

The libraries were made with immunoSEQ v3.0 at survey level. TCRdb keeps only in-frame clones here, not all; method: immunoSEQ multiplex PCR. The table lists around 25,000 clones, 81% of them singletons. As for this clone: Its cognate antigen is unknown.

This CDR3 contains 14 residues. Germline CDR1 and CDR2: SGHKS and YYEKEE (reference sequence). The germline V and J ends were trimmed by 0 bases and 4 bases, with 10 bases remaining between them. United States facilities provided treatment to all participants with HIV. V and J are TRBV5-5 and TRBJ1-2; no clear D gene. The sequence was collected from a woman aged 18-29 years with HIV. Specimen: unsorted PBMCs, collected at the start of antiretroviral therapy, before treatment. CDR3 loop: CASSLAGEFYGYTF. The CDR3 DNA reads TGTGCCAGCAGCTTGGCCGGGGAATTCTATGGCTACACCTTC. Together with reference TRBV5-5 and TRBJ1-2, the CDR3 gives the full variable domain: DAGVTQSPTHLIKTRGQQVTLRCSPISGHKSVSWYQQVLGQGPQFIFQYYEKEERGRGNFPDRFSARQFPNYSSELNVNALLLGDSALYLCASSLAGEFYGYTFGSGTRLTVV.